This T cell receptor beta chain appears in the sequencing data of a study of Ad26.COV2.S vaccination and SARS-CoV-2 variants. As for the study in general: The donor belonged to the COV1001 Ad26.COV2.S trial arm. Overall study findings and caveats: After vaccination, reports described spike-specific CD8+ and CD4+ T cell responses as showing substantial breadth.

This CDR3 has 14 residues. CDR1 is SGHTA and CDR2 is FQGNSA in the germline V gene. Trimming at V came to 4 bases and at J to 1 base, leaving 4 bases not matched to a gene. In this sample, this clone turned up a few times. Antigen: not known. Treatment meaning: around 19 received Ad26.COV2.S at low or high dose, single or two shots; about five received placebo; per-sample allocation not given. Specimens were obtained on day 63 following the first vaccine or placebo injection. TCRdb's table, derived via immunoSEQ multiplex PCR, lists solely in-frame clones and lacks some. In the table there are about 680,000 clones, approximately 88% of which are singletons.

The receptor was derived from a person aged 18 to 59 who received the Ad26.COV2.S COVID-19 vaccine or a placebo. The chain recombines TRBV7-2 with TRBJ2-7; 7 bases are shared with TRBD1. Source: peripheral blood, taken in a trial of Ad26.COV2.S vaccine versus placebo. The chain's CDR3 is CASSWTGPSYEQYF. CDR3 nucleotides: TGTGCCAGCAGCTGGACAGGACCTTCCTACGAGCAGTACTTC.